A selection of T cell receptor beta chains follows, all from one sample in a study of regulatory T cells in long-lasting Graves disease. TCRdb analysed the multiplex PCR reads with MiXCR anew, one entry per CDR3 protein. The sample shows a few hundred thousand distinct CDR3 sequences, roughly 19% of them seen only once. These data were also reused for a study on T cells in Graves' hyperthyroidism and ophthalmopathy.

Here the sequenced sample was peripheral blood mononuclear cells (PBMCs), taken at new diagnosis, from a patient treated with antithyroid drugs. The receptor set was obtained from a woman in her 30s with Graves disease. Both conserved end residues are part of each CDR3. Each record gives: V gene, J gene, CDR3 protein.

V gene: TRBV6-2/TRBV6-3; J gene: TRBJ1-5; CDR3 protein: CASSYRLETGGNQPQHF
V gene: TRBV7-2; J gene: .; CDR3 protein: CASSLVGLAGGPSNEQYF
V gene: TRBV3-1; J gene: TRBJ1-4; CDR3 protein: CASSPGTGDQKLFF
V gene: TRBV27; J gene: TRBJ1-5; CDR3 protein: CASRPGTGSNQPQHF
V gene: TRBV5-6; J gene: TRBJ2-6; CDR3 protein: CASSLAKGSRANVLTF
V gene: TRBV5-5; J gene: TRBJ2-7; CDR3 protein: CASGTRTDLYEQYF
V gene: TRBV11-3; J gene: TRBJ2-3; CDR3 protein: CASSLERGGGTDTQYF
V gene: TRBV27; J gene: TRBJ2-7; CDR3 protein: CASSPGIPGTSDEQYF
V gene: TRBV15; J gene: TRBJ2-1; CDR3 protein: CATSTRTGGLVEQFF
V gene: TRBV2; J gene: TRBJ2-5; CDR3 protein: CASTRTGEETQYF
V gene: TRBV19; J gene: TRBJ2-5; CDR3 protein: CASSIGSGETQYF
V gene: TRBV12-3/TRBV12-4; J gene: TRBJ1-2; CDR3 protein: CASSLVSYAGTGAGYTF
V gene: TRBV5-6; J gene: TRBJ2-3; CDR3 protein: CASSFDSARLTDTQYF
V gene: TRBV6-2/TRBV6-3; J gene: TRBJ2-2; CDR3 protein: CASRRGGRNTGELFF
V gene: TRBV4-1; J gene: TRBJ1-1; CDR3 protein: CASSPREEPPWNTEAFF
V gene: TRBV19; J gene: TRBJ2-7; CDR3 protein: CASSATRSGHEQYF
V gene: TRBV20-1; J gene: TRBJ2-1; CDR3 protein: CSVSGTGLTEQFF
V gene: TRBV15; J gene: TRBJ2-7; CDR3 protein: CATNRDTRGLYEQYF
V gene: TRBV28; J gene: TRBJ2-7; CDR3 protein: CASRDPGQGVQYF
V gene: TRBV28; J gene: TRBJ1-2; CDR3 protein: CASSLGPGWTYGYTF
V gene: TRBV6-2/TRBV6-3; J gene: TRBJ2-2; CDR3 protein: CASSYSTGAGTGSF
V gene: TRBV12-3/TRBV12-4; J gene: TRBJ2-4; CDR3 protein: CASRTSGSGYNDQCF
V gene: TRBV11-2; J gene: TRBJ2-2; CDR3 protein: CASKLGQSTGTGGPGELFF
V gene: TRBV18; J gene: TRBJ1-6; CDR3 protein: CASSPDRQGADSPLHF
V gene: TRBV29-1; J gene: TRBJ2-1; CDR3 protein: CSVEEVRGSYNEQFF
V gene: TRBV20-1; J gene: TRBJ2-1; CDR3 protein: CSDSSYNEQFF
V gene: TRBV7-2; J gene: TRBJ2-3; CDR3 protein: CASSPTPSRAFDTDTQYF
V gene: TRBV14; J gene: TRBJ1-1; CDR3 protein: CASSHPEGNREAFF
V gene: TRBV10-3; J gene: TRBJ2-3; CDR3 protein: CAISASSPISDTQYF
V gene: TRBV20-1; J gene: TRBJ1-5; CDR3 protein: CSANTLGGTGRNQPQHF
V gene: TRBV2; J gene: TRBJ2-2; CDR3 protein: CASSGTWAGELFF
V gene: TRBV24-1; J gene: TRBJ2-1; CDR3 protein: CATSEERGVGNEQFF
V gene: TRBV2; J gene: TRBJ2-5; CDR3 protein: CASSPGLAGTKETQYF
V gene: TRBV9; J gene: TRBJ1-2; CDR3 protein: CASGGTGNGYTF
V gene: TRBV28; J gene: TRBJ2-1; CDR3 protein: CASSFADRGSYNEQFF
V gene: TRBV6-5; J gene: TRBJ1-5; CDR3 protein: CASSYSGIGQPQHF
V gene: TRBV11-2; J gene: TRBJ1-5; CDR3 protein: CASSLGPDRGYNQPQHF
V gene: TRBV20-1; J gene: TRBJ1-4; CDR3 protein: CSAPRRRGTNEKLFF
V gene: TRBV6-1; J gene: TRBJ2-7; CDR3 protein: CASSTDRGSYEQYF
V gene: TRBV5-5; J gene: TRBJ2-7; CDR3 protein: CASSLDGLRKTTYEQYF
V gene: TRBV30; J gene: TRBJ2-5; CDR3 protein: CAWSPQGQETQYF
V gene: TRBV3-1; J gene: TRBJ2-1; CDR3 protein: CASSHGDRGLGKQFF
V gene: TRBV12-3/TRBV12-4; J gene: TRBJ1-5; CDR3 protein: CASSFHNQPQHF
V gene: TRBV3-1; J gene: TRBJ2-7; CDR3 protein: CASSPLGLEQYF
V gene: TRBV20-1; J gene: TRBJ2-3; CDR3 protein: CRGGQAGGDTQYF
V gene: TRBV27; J gene: TRBJ2-1; CDR3 protein: CASSPLVHNEQFF
V gene: TRBV11-2; J gene: TRBJ2-1; CDR3 protein: CASSLDQYNEQFF
V gene: TRBV2; J gene: TRBJ2-2; CDR3 protein: CASSERASGRTGELFF
V gene: TRBV12-3/TRBV12-4; J gene: TRBJ1-2; CDR3 protein: CASSFDLQVNYGYTF
V gene: TRBV28; J gene: TRBJ2-1; CDR3 protein: CASDAYSSGRANEQFF
V gene: TRBV11-2; J gene: TRBJ1-4; CDR3 protein: CASSLVQGRYEKLFF
V gene: TRBV5-1; J gene: TRBJ1-2; CDR3 protein: CASSLDRGDYGYTF
V gene: TRBV6-2/TRBV6-3; J gene: TRBJ2-7; CDR3 protein: CASRETGSGRGEQYF